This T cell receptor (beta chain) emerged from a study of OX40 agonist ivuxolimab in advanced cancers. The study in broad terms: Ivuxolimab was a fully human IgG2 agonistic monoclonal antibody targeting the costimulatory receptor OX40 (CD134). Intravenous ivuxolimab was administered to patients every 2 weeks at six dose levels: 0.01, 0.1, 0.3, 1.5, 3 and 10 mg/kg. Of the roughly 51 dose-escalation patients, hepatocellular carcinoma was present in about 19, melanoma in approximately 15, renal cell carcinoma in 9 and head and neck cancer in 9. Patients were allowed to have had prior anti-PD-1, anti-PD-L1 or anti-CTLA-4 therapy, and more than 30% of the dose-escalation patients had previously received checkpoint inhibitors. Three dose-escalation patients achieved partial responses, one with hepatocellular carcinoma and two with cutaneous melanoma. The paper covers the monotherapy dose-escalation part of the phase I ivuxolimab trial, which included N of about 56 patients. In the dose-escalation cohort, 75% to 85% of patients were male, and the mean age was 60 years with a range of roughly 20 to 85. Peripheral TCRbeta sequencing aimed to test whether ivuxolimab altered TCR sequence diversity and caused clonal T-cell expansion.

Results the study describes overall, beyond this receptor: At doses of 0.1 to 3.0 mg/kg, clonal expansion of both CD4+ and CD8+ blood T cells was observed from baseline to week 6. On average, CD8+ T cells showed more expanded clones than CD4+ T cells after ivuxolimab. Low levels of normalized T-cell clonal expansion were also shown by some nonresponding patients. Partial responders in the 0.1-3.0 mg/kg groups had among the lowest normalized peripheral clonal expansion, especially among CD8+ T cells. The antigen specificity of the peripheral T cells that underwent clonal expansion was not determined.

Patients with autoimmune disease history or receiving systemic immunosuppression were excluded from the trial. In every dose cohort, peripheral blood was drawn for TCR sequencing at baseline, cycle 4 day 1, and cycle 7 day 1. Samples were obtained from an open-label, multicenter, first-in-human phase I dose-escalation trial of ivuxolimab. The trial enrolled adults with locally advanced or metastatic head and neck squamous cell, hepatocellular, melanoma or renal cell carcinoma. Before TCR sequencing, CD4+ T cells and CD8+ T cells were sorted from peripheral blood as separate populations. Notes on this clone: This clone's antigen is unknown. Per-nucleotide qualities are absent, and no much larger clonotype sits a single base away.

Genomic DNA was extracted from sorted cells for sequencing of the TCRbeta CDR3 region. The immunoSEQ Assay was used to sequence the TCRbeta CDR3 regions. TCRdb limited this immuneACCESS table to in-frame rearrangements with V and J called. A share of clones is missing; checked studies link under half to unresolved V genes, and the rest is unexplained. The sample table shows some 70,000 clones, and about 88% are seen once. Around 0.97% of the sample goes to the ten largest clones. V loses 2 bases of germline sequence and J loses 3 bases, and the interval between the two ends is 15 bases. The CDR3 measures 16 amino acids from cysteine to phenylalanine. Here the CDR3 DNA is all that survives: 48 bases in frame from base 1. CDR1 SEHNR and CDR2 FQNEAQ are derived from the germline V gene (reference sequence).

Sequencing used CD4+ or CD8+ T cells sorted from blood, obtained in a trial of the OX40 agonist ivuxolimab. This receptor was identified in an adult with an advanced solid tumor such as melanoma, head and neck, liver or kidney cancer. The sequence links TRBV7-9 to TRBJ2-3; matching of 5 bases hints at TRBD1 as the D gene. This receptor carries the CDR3 CASSLLGAYGTDTQYF. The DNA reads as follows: TGTGCCAGCAGCTTATTAGGGGCCTACGGGACAGATACGCAGTATTTT.